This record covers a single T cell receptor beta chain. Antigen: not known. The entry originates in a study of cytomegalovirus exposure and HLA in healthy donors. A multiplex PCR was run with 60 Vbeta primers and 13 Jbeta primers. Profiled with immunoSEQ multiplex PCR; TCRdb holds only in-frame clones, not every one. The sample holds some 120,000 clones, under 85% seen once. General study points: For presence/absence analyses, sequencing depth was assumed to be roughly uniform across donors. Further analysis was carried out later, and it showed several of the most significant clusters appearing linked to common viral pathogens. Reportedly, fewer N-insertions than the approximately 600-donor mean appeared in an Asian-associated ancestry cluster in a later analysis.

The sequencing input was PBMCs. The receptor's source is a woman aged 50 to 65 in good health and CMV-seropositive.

For the CDR3, the DNA is TGTGCCACCGTGGGACTAGCGGACTCCTACGAGCAGTACTTC. Protein product: CATVGLADSYEQYF. This chain connects TRBV28 to TRBJ2-7; 11 nucleotides agree with TRBD2. This CDR3 is built from 14 residues. V was clipped by 10 bases and J by 0 bases; unmatched bases: 5. Germline CDR1 reads MDHEN; CDR2 reads SYDVKM.